Below are 23 T cell receptor beta chains sequenced from a single sample in a study of cytomegalovirus exposure and HLA in healthy donors. Measured with immunoSEQ multiplex PCR; TCRdb has only the in-frame clones, and not every one. In the table there are nearly 80,000 clones, over 85% of which are singletons. Sample: PBMCs. These receptors were obtained from a woman aged 25-40 years in good health and CMV-seronegative.

The CDR3 loop is CASSPGTSGQETQYF. DNA of the CDR3: TGTGCCAGCAGCCCGGGGACTAGCGGGCAAGAGACCCAGTACTTC. V is TRBV7-2 and J is TRBJ2-5, with 12 bases fitting TRBD2. With 5 bases clipped from V and 2 bases from J, the junction kept 3 bases outside the gene matches. The CDR3 covers 15 residues. From germline, CDR1 is SGHTA and CDR2 FQGNSA.

This sequence joins TRBV13 and TRBJ2-7; D might be TRBD2 (5 bases). Trimming left V 3 bases short and J 2 bases short, with 14 bases between. Per germline, CDR1 PRHDT and CDR2 FYEKMQ (reference sequence). CDR3 length equals 15 residues. CDR3 sequence (DNA): TGTGCCAGCAGCTTCTTCGCGGGTGATACCTACGAGCAGTACTTC. Protein product: CASSFFAGDTYEQYF.

V is TRBV5-1 and J is TRBJ1-6; D call uncertain. Trimming stripped 5 bases from V and 0 bases from J, with 12 bases between. Germline CDR1 SGHRS, CDR2 YFSETQ. This CDR3 has 16 residues. Here the CDR3 reads CASSPGRDSYNSPLHF. In DNA form, the CDR3 reads TGCGCCAGCAGTCCCGGACGGGACTCCTATAATTCACCCCTCCACTTT.

This chain links TRBV5-1 with TRBJ2-1; 13 bases align to TRBD2. The CDR3 is made up of 16 amino acids. The V gene end was trimmed by 0 bases and the J gene end by 8 bases; junction bases not matched to a gene: 5. Germline CDR1 and CDR2: SGHRS and YFSETQ. Written as DNA, the CDR3 is TGCGCCAGCAGCTTGGGATGGACTAGCGGGAGATATGAGCAGTTCTTC. Protein product: CASSLGWTSGRYEQFF.

V gene TRBV18 combines with J gene TRBJ1-2; TRBD1 is a possible D gene (5 bases). CDR3 length: 15 residues. Germline V gives CDR1 KGHSH, CDR2 LQKENI. The germline V and J ends were trimmed by 4 bases and 5 bases, with 17 bases remaining between them. DNA of the CDR3: TGTGCCAGCTCACGCATTCCGGGACTGTGGTATGGCTACACCTTC. Protein sequence: CASSRIPGLWYGYTF.

Remarks on this clone: One end of the junction is discordant with germline, which a read error may explain. V gene TRBV18 combines with J gene TRBJ2-6; tentative D call: TRBD2 (6 bases). The CDR3 extends over 18 amino acids. Looked up from germline, CDR1 is KGHSH and CDR2 is LQKENI. The CDR3: CASSPRGTGDSGANVLTF. The CDR3 DNA is TGTGCCAGCTCCCCACGGGGCACGGGGGATTCTGGGGCCAACGTCCTGACTTTC.

The V and J genes are TRBV6-1 and TRBJ2-5; weak D call: TRBD2 (6 bases). Germline V gives CDR1 MNHNS, CDR2 SASEGT. The CDR3 sequence is 14 residues long. V was pared by 4 bases and J by 9 bases, with 18 bases between. In nucleotides, the CDR3 is TGTGCCAGCAGTGGGACTACATATAAGAGTCCCCAGTACTTC. It is translated as CASSGTTYKSPQYF.

This sequence joins TRBV27 and TRBJ1-1, with 8 bases that match TRBD1. Germline CDR1 reads MNHEY; CDR2 reads SMNVEV (reference sequence). After removal of 5 bases from V and 10 bases from J, the junction contained 15 bases not matched to a gene. The CDR3 is made up of 15 amino acids. The CDR3 protein is CASSPTGVKGVSAFF. As DNA, the CDR3 is TGTGCCAGCAGTCCGACAGGGGTGAAAGGGGTTTCAGCTTTCTTT.

The chain employs TRBV28 and TRBJ2-3; the match to TRBD2 covers 7 bases. CDR3 length: 16 residues. The germline V gene has CDR1 MDHEN and CDR2 SYDVKM. J lost 2 bases, V lost 7 bases, and 12 bases had no gene match. DNA for the CDR3: TGTGCCAGCACCCCACGCGGGGAGGGGAACACAGATACGCAGTATTTT. Protein: CASTPRGEGNTDTQYF.

The chain has TRBV5-1 and TRBJ2-1; D call uncertain. V was cut by 2 bases and J by 1 base, with 10 bases left in between. The CDR3 consists of 15 residues. Per germline, CDR1 SGHRS and CDR2 YFSETQ. CDR3 coding DNA: TGCGCCAGCAGCTTTACGAGTTTTTCCTACAATGAGCAGTTCTTC. As protein: CASSFTSFSYNEQFF.

The rearrangement joins TRBV30 to TRBJ1-3; the D gene is possibly TRBD1 (5 bases). V was clipped by 4 bases and J by 0 bases, with 13 bases between them. Germline V gene lookup returns CDR1 GTSNPN and CDR2 SVGIG (reference sequence). The CDR3 is 15 residues long. This CDR3 is CAWIPGLLSGNTIYF. CDR3 in DNA: TGTGCCTGGATTCCGGGACTCCTCTCTGGAAACACCATATATTTT. The entire variable domain, with the rest obtained from reference TRBV30 and TRBJ1-3, is as follows: SQTIHQWPATLVQPVGSPLSLECTVEGTSNPNLYWYRQAAGRGLQLLFYSVGIGQISSEVPQNLSASRPQDRQFILSSKKLLLSDSGFYLCAWIPGLLSGNTIYFGEGSWLTVV.

The chain combines TRBV5-1 with TRBJ1-5, with 7 bases matching TRBD1. Germline loops: CDR1 SGHRS, CDR2 YFSETQ. The junction had 2 bases not matched to a gene; V was cut back by 3 bases and J by 2 bases. The CDR3 consists of 14 residues. As DNA, the CDR3 is TGCGCCAGCAGCTGGCAGGGGGGCAATCAGCCCCAGCATTTT. Translation gives CASSWQGGNQPQHF.

The V call is TRBV5-1, the J call TRBJ1-4; D perhaps matches TRBD1 (5 bases). The CDR3 is 15 residues long. CDR1 SGHRS and CDR2 YFSETQ come from the germline V gene. The V end was cut by 0 bases, the J end by 3 bases, with 9 bases between. As DNA, the CDR3 is TGCGCCAGCAGCTTGGACGGCAGGGCTAATGAAAAACTGTTTTTT. The encoded protein is CASSLDGRANEKLFF.

This chain uses TRBV14 with TRBJ2-2, with TRBD2 matching over 9 bases. The germline V gene encodes CDR1 SGHDN and CDR2 FVKESK. This CDR3 contains 17 residues. V lost 3 bases, J lost 2 bases, and 7 bases stayed unmatched. In DNA form, the CDR3 reads TGTGCCAGCAGCCACGCTAGCGGGACCACAAACACCGGGGAGCTGTTTTTT. Translating gives CASSHASGTTNTGELFF.

The V gene is TRBV27, the J gene TRBJ1-2, with 9 bases aligning to TRBD1. The junction had 6 bases not matched to a gene; V was cut back by 5 bases and J by 5 bases. CDR1 and CDR2 from the germline V gene are MNHEY and SMNVEV (reference sequence). The CDR3 extends over 14 amino acids. CDR3: CASSRDREYYGYTF. DNA of the CDR3: TGTGCCAGCAGTAGGGACAGGGAATATTATGGCTACACCTTC.

The chain employs TRBV7-3 and TRBJ2-5; 8 bases fit TRBD2. The germline gives CDR1 SGHTA, CDR2 FQGTGA. V was clipped by 4 bases and J by 4 bases; unmatched bases: 5. The CDR3 is 14 amino acids. The CDR3 DNA follows: TGTGCCAGCAGCTACGGACTAGCAGGAGAGACCCAGTACTTC. As protein: CASSYGLAGETQYF.

V usage is TRBV7-2 and J usage is TRBJ1-2; D perhaps matches TRBD1 (6 bases). V was trimmed by 2 bases and J by 8 bases, leaving 15 bases between them. The CDR3 sequence is 14 residues long. Germline loops: CDR1 SGHTA, CDR2 FQGNSA. In DNA form, the CDR3 reads TGTGCCAGCAGCTTATCAGGGGCAGGGAGCGGCTACACCTTC. It encodes CASSLSGAGSGYTF.

This chain links TRBV27 with TRBJ1-5; D perhaps matches TRBD1 (5 bases). Germline values: CDR1 MNHEY, CDR2 SMNVEV (reference sequence). CDR3 size: 16 residues. Trimming stripped 5 bases from V and 4 bases from J, with 18 bases between. The CDR3 loop is CASSPFKAKGNQPQHF. The CDR3 region has the DNA TGTGCCAGCAGTCCCTTCAAGGCAAAGGGGAATCAGCCCCAGCATTTT.

The chain has TRBV5-1 and TRBJ2-7; 9 nucleotides match TRBD1. The CDR3 has 15 amino acids. Trimming cost V 0 bases and J 3 bases; bases outside gene matches: 4. CDR1 is SGHRS and CDR2 is YFSETQ in the germline V gene. The DNA of the CDR3 is TGCGCCAGCAGCTTGGGGGCGGGACAGGGCTACGAGCAGTACTTC. Its protein product is CASSLGAGQGYEQYF. The full variable domain, with the rest looked up from reference TRBV5-1 and TRBJ2-7, is KAGVTQTPRYLIKTRGQQVTLSCSPISGHRSVSWYQQTPGQGLQFLFEYFSETQRNKGNFPGRFSGRQFSNSRSEMNVSTLELGDSALYLCASSLGAGQGYEQYFGPGTRLTVT.

The genes are TRBV6-5 and TRBJ1-2, with unresolved D. Trimming pared 3 bases from V and 5 bases from J, leaving 10 bases between. CDR1 MNHEY and CDR2 SVGAGI come from the germline V gene. The CDR3 loop spans 13 amino acids. CDR3 residues: CASSYTGSYGYTF. In DNA form, the CDR3 reads TGTGCCAGCAGTTATACGGGGTCTTATGGCTACACCTTC.

This chain uses TRBV28 with TRBJ2-2, with 9 bases that match TRBD2. Germline loops: CDR1 MDHEN, CDR2 SYDVKM. CDR3 size: 16 residues. Losses at the gene ends were 3 bases for V and 2 bases for J; bases not matched to a gene: 4. CDR3 amino acids: CASSLRGGLNTGELFF. CDR3 in DNA: TGTGCCAGCAGTTTGCGGGGGGGCTTAAACACCGGGGAGCTGTTTTTT.

V gene TRBV4-1 combines with J gene TRBJ2-7, with a possible D match to TRBD2 (5 bases). The CDR3 spans 15 residues. Germline V CDR1 and CDR2: MGHRA, YSYEKL. The germline V and J ends were trimmed by 0 bases and 3 bases, with 12 bases remaining between them. For the CDR3, the DNA is TGCGCCAGCAGCCAAGAGTCGTACGGGGACTACGAGCAGTACTTC. The encoded protein is CASSQESYGDYEQYF.

The V gene is TRBV6-1, the J gene TRBJ2-1, with TRBD2 matching over 10 bases. V was clipped by 5 bases and J by 7 bases; unmatched bases: 8. CDR1 is MNHNS, CDR2 SASEGT, per germline. This CDR3 region has 15 residues. CDR3 coding DNA: TGTGCCAGCAGTAACCCCGGGACTAGCGTTAATGAGCAGTTCTTC. Protein product: CASSNPGTSVNEQFF.